These 5 T cell receptor beta chains were sequenced from one sample in a study of blood T cell repertoires in COVID-19. Clones were sequenced by immunoSEQ multiplex PCR, and TCRdb holds only the in-frame ones, with some missing. This sample has around 51,000 clones, with 86% found just once. Sequencing was performed on peripheral blood. Receptors were obtained from a woman older than 75 with acute or convalescent COVID-19.

The chain combines TRBV11-3 with TRBJ1-1; D remains ambiguous. Germline-derived CDR1 and CDR2 are SGHNT and YENEEA. The CDR3 length is 13 residues. V lost 1 base and J lost 1, with 4 bases in between. CDR3 coding DNA: TGTGCCAGCAGCTTAGGTCAGAACACTGAAGCTTTCTTT. This encodes CASSLGQNTEAFF.

The chain couples TRBV10-3 to TRBJ1-1, with 8 bases identical to TRBD1. Germline-derived CDR1 and CDR2 are ENHRY and SYGVKD. The CDR3 spans 14 residues. V gave up 6 bases and J gave up 3 bases; unmatched junction bases: 6. In DNA form, the CDR3 reads TGTGCCATCAGGGACAGGGATCAGTACACTGAAGCTTTCTTT. Translated, it gives CAIRDRDQYTEAFF.

In this sample, this clone turned up once. This chain uses TRBV7-2 with TRBJ1-2; D call uncertain. This CDR3 has 13 amino acids. Germline CDR1 and CDR2: SGHTA and FQGNSA. V was shortened by 2 bases and J by 8 bases, with 12 bases between the two germline ends. CDR3 bases: TGTGCCAGCAGCTTAACTCCGGCGGGGGGCTACACCTTC. Residues: CASSLTPAGGYTF.

CDR3 nucleotides: TGCAGTGCTGGCATTGACTATGGCTACACCTTC. This gives the protein CSAGIDYGYTF. V and J are TRBV20-1 and TRBJ1-2; D is unclear. The germline V gene has CDR1 DFQATT and CDR2 SNEGSKA (reference sequence). There are 11 residues in the CDR3. The V gene lost 5 bases and the J gene lost 3 bases, with 7 bases spanning the gap.

The chain joins TRBV7-3 to TRBJ1-5; D is unclear. The CDR3 runs 13 residues. Germline V gene lookup returns CDR1 SGHTA and CDR2 FQGTGA. The V gene lost 5 bases and the J gene lost 5 bases, with 10 bases spanning the gap. CDR3 in DNA: TGTGCCAGCAGCCCCGGTCAGGATCAGCCCCAGCATTTT. Its translation: CASSPGQDQPQHF.